This T cell receptor (beta chain) stems from a study of beta chain features in type 1 diabetes. Study at large: Patient and healthy donor groups were alike in age, gender and cell yields. The study's findings and limits: The VDJ junctions of type 1 diabetes patients carried fewer insertions and more deletions. PCR might favor shorter templates, equally in patients and controls.

CDR1 MGHDK and CDR2 SYGVNS come from the germline V gene. Trimming stripped 3 bases from V and 8 bases from J, with 19 bases between. There are 15 residues in the CDR3. Sequencing targeted expressed TCRB transcripts, as all isolated RNA had been reverse transcribed. Some clones are missing from TCRdb's copy, which holds only in-frame ones; the method was immunoSEQ multiplex PCR. The sample has under 800,000 clones, about a sixth seen once; the top ten hold about 0.097%. Points on this clone: The target antigen is unknown.

The source material was naive CD4+ T cells from blood. This sequence originates from a man between 18 and 35 years old in good health. The chain has TRBV25-1 and TRBJ1-2; a possible D gene is TRBD1 (5 bases). The CDR3 region is CASSDAARGKLGYTF. CDR3 nucleotides: TGTGCCAGCAGTGATGCCGCCCGGGGGAAATTGGGCTACACCTTC.